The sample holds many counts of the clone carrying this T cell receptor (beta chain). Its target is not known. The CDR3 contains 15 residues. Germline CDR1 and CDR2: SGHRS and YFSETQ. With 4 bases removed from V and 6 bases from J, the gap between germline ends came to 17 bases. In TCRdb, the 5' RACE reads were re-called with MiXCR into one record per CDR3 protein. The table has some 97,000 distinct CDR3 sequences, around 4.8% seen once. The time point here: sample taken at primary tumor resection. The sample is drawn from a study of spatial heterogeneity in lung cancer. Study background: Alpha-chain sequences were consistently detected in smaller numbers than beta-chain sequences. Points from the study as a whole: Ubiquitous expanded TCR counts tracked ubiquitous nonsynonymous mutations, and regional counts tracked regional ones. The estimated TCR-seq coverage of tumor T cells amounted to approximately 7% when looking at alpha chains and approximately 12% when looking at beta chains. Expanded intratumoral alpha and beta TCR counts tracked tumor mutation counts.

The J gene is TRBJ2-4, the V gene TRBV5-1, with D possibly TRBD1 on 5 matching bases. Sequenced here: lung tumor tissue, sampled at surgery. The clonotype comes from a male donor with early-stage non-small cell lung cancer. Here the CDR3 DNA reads TGCGCCAGCAGCCCTTCCGAGACAGAAATAAACATTCAGTACTTC. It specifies CASSPSETEINIQYF.